This paragraph reports one T cell receptor beta chain. Its antigen remains unknown. The source of the sample is a study of shared clonotypes between healthy human individuals. The overall study: CD4 naive cells filled three plates per donor, CD4 memory three, CD8 naive two and CD8 memory one.

Only Caucasian adults living in Nashville, Tennessee served as donors. Study-wide results and limits: Among the subsets, naive ones generally showed larger estimated richness than memory ones. Tissue TCR repertoires likely differ from these blood-only repertoires.

From germline, CDR1 is SGHNT and CDR2 YENEEA. Trimming took 1 base from V and 2 from J, leaving 8 bases between them. This CDR3 has 14 amino acids. The repertoire was sequenced with immunoSEQ multiplex PCR; TCRdb's copy has only in-frame clones and lacks some. This sample has approximately 2.3 million clones, with about 92% found just once. The chain uses TRBV11-3 and TRBJ1-1; no reliable D call. This sequence originates from a man in his late teens or twenties in good health. Some clones in this sample may be carry-over from other donors' samples. The sample taken for sequencing was naive CD4+ T cells from PBMCs. Subset indicated: CD45RA+ positively selected. The CDR3 DNA sequence: TGTGCCAGCAGCTTAGGATCAGTTAACACTGAAGCTTTCTTT. This gives the protein CASSLGSVNTEAFF.